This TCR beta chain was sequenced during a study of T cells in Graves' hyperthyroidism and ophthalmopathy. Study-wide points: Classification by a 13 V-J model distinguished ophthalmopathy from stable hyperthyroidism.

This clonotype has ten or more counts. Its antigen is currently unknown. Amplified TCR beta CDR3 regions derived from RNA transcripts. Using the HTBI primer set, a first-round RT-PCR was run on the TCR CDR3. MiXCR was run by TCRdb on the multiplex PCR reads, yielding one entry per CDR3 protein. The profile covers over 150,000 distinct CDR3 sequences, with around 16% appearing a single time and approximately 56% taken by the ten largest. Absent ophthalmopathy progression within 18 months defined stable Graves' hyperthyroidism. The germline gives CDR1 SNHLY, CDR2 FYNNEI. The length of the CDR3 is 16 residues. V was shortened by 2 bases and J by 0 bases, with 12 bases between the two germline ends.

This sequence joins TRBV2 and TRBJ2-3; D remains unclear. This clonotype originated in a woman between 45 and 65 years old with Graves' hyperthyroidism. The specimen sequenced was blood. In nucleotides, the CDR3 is TGTGCCAGCAGTGAATTTCGTAGGCCTAGCACAGATACGCAGTATTTT. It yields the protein CASSEFRRPSTDTQYF.